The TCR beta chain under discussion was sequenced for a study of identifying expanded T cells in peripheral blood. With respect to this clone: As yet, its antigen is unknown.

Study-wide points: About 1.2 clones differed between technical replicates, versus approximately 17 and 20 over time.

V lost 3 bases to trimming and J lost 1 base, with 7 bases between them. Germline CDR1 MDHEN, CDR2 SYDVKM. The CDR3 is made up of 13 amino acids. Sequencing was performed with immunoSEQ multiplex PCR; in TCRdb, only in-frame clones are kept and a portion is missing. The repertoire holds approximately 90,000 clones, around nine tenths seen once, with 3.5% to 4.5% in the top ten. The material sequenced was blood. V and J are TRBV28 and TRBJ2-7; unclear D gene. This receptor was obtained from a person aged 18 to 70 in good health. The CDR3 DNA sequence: TGTGCCAGCAGTTTGAGCATTTCCTACGAGCAGTACTTC. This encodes CASSLSISYEQYF.